The T cell receptor (beta chain) under discussion was sequenced for a study of blood T cells in healthy people across ages. Next came a second PCR, run for roughly 6 to 11 cycles, which used a sample-barcoded 5' primer along with a J-beta primer mix. TCRdb called the 5' RACE reads again in MiXCR, with one record for every CDR3 protein. The sample consists of roughly 640,000 distinct CDR3 sequences, about 30% of them appearing once. V was trimmed by 6 bases and J by 7 bases, leaving 15 bases between them. This CDR3 has 13 residues. The germline gives CDR1 DFQATT, CDR2 SNEGSKA (reference sequence). On this clonotype itself: This may stem from a read error, because a much larger clone lies one nucleotide away.

This clonotype was sampled from an elderly woman in good health. Material for sequencing was blood. The chain uses TRBV20-1 and TRBJ1-4; D uncertain. CDR3 amino acids: CSAKPGYSEKLFF. Here the CDR3 DNA reads TGCAGTGCCAAGCCGGGTTATAGTGAAAAACTGTTTTTT.